Sequencing of this TCR beta chain was carried out in a study of CD8 T cells in Susac syndrome (dated by TCRdb to the late 2010s). As for the study more broadly: Among the sequenced Susac syndrome patients, six had clinically active disease and 8 or 9 were in clinical remission. The study used repertoire sequencing to test whether antigen drove CD8+ T cell activation and differentiation in Susac syndrome. Susac syndrome patients were therapy-naive, on corticosteroids (some also receiving IVIg), or on IVIg alone at blood withdrawal. Overall study outcomes, separate from this receptor: In patients with Susac syndrome, the CD4+ T cell repertoire showed no detectable clonal expansion. The TCR sequencing and HLA analysis was acknowledged to have included a relatively small number of individuals.

Comments on this clonotype: There is no known antigen for this receptor. No much larger clone exists at a distance of one base, and base qualities are not known.

High-throughput TCR beta sequencing profiled peripheral blood CD8+ and CD4+ T cells from healthy donors, Susac syndrome patients and multiple sclerosis patients. Susac syndrome patients met recently defined diagnostic criteria for definite or probable disease. Bulk CD8+ and CD4+ T cells were purified magnetically by negative isolation, whereas CD8+ TEMRA cells were enriched by FACS. Blood was collected in EDTA tubes and processed within 24 hours, with PBMCs isolated through density gradient centrifugation. PBMCs destined for TCR sequencing were cryopreserved in liquid nitrogen and later thawed in a 37 °C water bath. Purity of sorted or isolated CD4+, CD8+ and CD8+ TEMRA cells was at least 90%. RNA was extracted with the RNeasy kit and 0.5 to 1 ug was reverse transcribed using random hexamers. The immunoSEQ multiplex PCR assay, which covers 54 Vbeta and 13 Jbeta segments, was used to amplify TCR beta CDR3 regions. To correct PCR amplification bias, a synthetic template baseline was used for both primer optimization and computational correction. The authors' analysis ran thus. Reads were annotated to V, D and J genes per IMGT and analyzed with immunoSEQ Analyzer, keeping only productive sequences. Clonality was calculated as one minus the Shannon entropy normalized by log2 of the number of productive unique sequences. For each patient and control, public and private clones were evaluated within the 100 most prevalent clones. Clones were defined as Susac-specific when absent from the healthy and MS cohorts, from 1052 published viral clones and from other ImmuneACCESS disease sequences. TCRdb redid the processing of the public reads, applying fastp at Q25 and MiXCR, and retained in-frame beta chains. Here each entry gathers all rows of one CDR3 protein and keeps the most common genes and DNA. TCRdb, not the authors, supplied the V and J calls. Within this sample are 67,000 or so distinct CDR3 sequences, with 93% of them counted one time only. The leading ten clones occupy roughly 0.15% of the sample.

The origin of this receptor is a human donor with Susac syndrome. The sample consisted of CD4+ T cells from PBMCs.

The nucleotide sequence is given as TGTGCCAGCAGCTACAAGTGGGATGAGCAGTTCTTC. Translated, it gives CASSYKWDEQFF. The rearrangement combines TRBV11-1 with TRBJ2-1, with no reliable assignment of the D segment. Trimming removed 4 bases from V and 8 bases from J, leaving 9 bases between the germline ends. CDR1 and CDR2 were assigned from the germline V gene (reference sequence) as SGHAT and FQDESV. The CDR3, cysteine through phenylalanine, is 12 amino acids long. The sequence is cut down to CDR3 DNA, 36 bases in frame from base 1.